Below, one TCR beta chain is given with its context. Its specificity is unknown. The data are from a study of cytomegalovirus exposure and HLA in healthy donors. Overall study: There were 350 to 400 genotyped donors. Of these, about 86% fell in the genetic ancestry cluster associated with self-reported Caucasian donors. Study-level findings and limits: The authors confirmed in vitro that three CMV-associated chains were specific for CMV antigens. Most of the TCR beta V segments (in an earlier analysis) were productive either about 87% or about 30% of the time.

The PCR made use of 60 Vbeta and 13 Jbeta primers. Some clones are missing from TCRdb's copy, which holds only in-frame ones; the method was immunoSEQ multiplex PCR. The table records 70,000 to 95,000 clones, about 80% of them present only once. CDR3 length: 14 amino acids. Germline CDR1 is SQVTM and CDR2 is ANQGSEA. V was cut by 4 bases and J by 3 bases, with 13 bases left in between. Healthy bone marrow donors made up the donors. This TCR derives from a man aged 30 to 39 in good health and CMV-seropositive. The rearrangement uses TRBV29-1 and TRBJ1-5; no reliable D call. The sample consisted of PBMCs. This CDR3 is CSVVTSNPNQPQHF. For the CDR3, the DNA is TGCAGCGTTGTAACATCAAATCCCAATCAGCCCCAGCATTTT. Looking up the rest from reference TRBV29-1 and TRBJ1-5 gives the full variable domain: SAVISQKPSRDICQRGTSLTIQCQVDSQVTMMFWYRQQPGQSLTLIATANQGSEATYESGFVIDKFPISRPNLTFSTLTVSNMSPEDSSIYLCSVVTSNPNQPQHFGDGTRLSIL.